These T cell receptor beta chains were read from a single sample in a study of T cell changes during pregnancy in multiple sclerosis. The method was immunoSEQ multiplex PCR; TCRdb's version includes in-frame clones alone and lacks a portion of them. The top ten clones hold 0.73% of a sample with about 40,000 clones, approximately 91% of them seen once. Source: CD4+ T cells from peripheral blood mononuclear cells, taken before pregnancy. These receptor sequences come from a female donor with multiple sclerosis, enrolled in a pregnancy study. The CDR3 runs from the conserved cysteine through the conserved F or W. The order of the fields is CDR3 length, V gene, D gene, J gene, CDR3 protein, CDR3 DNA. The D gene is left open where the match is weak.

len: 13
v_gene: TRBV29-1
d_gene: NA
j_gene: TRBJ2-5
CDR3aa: CSVVHDNQETQYF
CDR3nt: TGCAGCGTTGTACACGACAACCAAGAGACCCAGTACTTC

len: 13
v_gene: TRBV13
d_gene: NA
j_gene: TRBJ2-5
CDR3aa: CASNQGEKETQYF
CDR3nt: TGTGCCAGCAATCAGGGCGAAAAAGAGACCCAGTACTTC

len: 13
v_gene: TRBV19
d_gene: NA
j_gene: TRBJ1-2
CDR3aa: CASSIGQSYGYTF
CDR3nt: TGTGCCAGTAGTATTGGACAGTCCTATGGCTACACCTTC

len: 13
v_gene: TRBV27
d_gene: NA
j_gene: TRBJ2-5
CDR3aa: CASSSPDQETQYF
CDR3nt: TGTGCCAGCAGTTCCCCTGACCAAGAGACCCAGTACTTC

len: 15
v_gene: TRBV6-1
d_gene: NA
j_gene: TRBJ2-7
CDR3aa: CASSPGVQVWYEQYF
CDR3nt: TGTGCCAGCAGTCCAGGGGTTCAAGTATGGTACGAGCAGTACTTC

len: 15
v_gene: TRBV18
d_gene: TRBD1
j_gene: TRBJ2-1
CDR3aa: CASSVGTGAYNEQFF
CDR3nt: TGTGCCAGCTCAGTCGGGACAGGGGCTTACAATGAGCAGTTCTTC

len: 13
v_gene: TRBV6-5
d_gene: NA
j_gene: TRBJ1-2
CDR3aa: CASSRRRPYGYTF
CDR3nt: TGTGCCAGCAGCCGCCGCAGGCCCTATGGCTACACCTTC

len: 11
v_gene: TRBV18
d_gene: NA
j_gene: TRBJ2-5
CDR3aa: CASSPEETQYF
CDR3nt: TGTGCCAGCTCACCCGAAGAGACCCAGTACTTC

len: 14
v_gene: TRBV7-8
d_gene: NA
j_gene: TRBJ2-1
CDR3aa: CASSLGAIYNEQFF
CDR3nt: TGTGCCAGCAGCTTAGGGGCTATCTACAATGAGCAGTTCTTC

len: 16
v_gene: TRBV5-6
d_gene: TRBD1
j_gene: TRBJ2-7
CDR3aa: CASSALSGTGTYEQYF
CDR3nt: TGTGCCAGCAGTGCCCTCTCCGGGACAGGGACCTACGAGCAGTACTTC

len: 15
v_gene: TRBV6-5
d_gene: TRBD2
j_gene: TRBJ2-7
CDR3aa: CASSGRAGGGYEQYF
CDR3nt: TGTGCCAGCAGTGGGAGGGCGGGGGGAGGCTACGAGCAGTACTTC

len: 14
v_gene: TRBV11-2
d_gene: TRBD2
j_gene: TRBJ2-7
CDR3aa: CASSPPGTTYEQYF
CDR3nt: TGTGCCAGCAGCCCCCCCGGGACTACCTACGAGCAGTACTTC

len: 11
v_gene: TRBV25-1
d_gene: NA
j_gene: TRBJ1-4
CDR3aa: CASSGGGNLFF
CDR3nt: TGTGCCAGCAGTGGGGGCGGGAATCTGTTTTTT